Each of the 4 T cell receptor beta chains below was sequenced from the same sample in a study of cytomegalovirus exposure and HLA in healthy donors. The PCR used 60 Vbeta and 13 Jbeta primers. Sequencing was performed with immunoSEQ multiplex PCR; in TCRdb, only in-frame clones are kept and a portion is missing. The table records under 150,000 clones, roughly four fifths of them present only once. Input material: PBMCs. These receptors were collected from a woman aged 40-49 years in good health and CMV-seropositive.

This chain joins TRBV28 and TRBJ2-5; the match to TRBD2 covers 13 bases. The length of the CDR3 is 16 residues. V shed 5 bases and J 5 bases; nucleotides not matched to a gene: 8. Per germline, CDR1 MDHEN and CDR2 SYDVKM. CDR3 DNA: TGTGCCAGCAGTGATACTAGCGGGAGGGCCTGGGAGACCCAGTACTTC. Its protein is CASSDTSGRAWETQYF.

The V call is TRBV5-4, the J call TRBJ2-1; D may be TRBD2 (5 bases). Germline V gene lookup returns CDR1 SGHNT and CDR2 YYREEE (reference sequence). The CDR3 length is 15 residues. V was clipped by 0 bases and J by 5 bases, with 12 bases between them. The CDR3 protein is CASSLVVTRDNEQFF. CDR3 nucleotide sequence: TGTGCCAGCAGCTTGGTGGTTACTAGAGACAATGAGCAGTTCTTC. Drawing the rest from reference TRBV5-4 and TRBJ2-1, the complete variable domain is ETGVTQSPTHLIKTRGQQVTLRCSSQSGHNTVSWYQQALGQGPQFIFQYYREEENGRGNFPPRFSGLQFPNYSSELNVNALELDDSALYLCASSLVVTRDNEQFFGPGTRLTVL.

This CDR3 is CASSYSGEAYEQYF. The DNA of the CDR3 is TGTGCCAGCAGTTACTCAGGGGAGGCCTACGAGCAGTACTTC. V usage is TRBV6-5 and J usage is TRBJ2-7; perhaps TRBD2 as D (6 bases). Trimming removed 0 bases at V and 2 bases at J, with 8 bases between. The CDR3 length is 14 residues. From germline, CDR1 is MNHEY and CDR2 SVGAGI.

The rearrangement uses TRBV6-5 and TRBJ2-3; tentative D call: TRBD2 (6 bases). Germline V CDR1 and CDR2: MNHEY, SVGAGI. The CDR3 length is 15 residues. The V gene lost 4 bases and the J gene lost 9 bases, with 20 bases spanning the gap. CDR3 DNA: TGTGCCAGCAGTTCACCGGGACTCCAATTGTCAACGCAGTATTTT. Encoded protein: CASSSPGLQLSTQYF.